What follows are 27 T cell receptor beta chains derived from one specimen sequenced in a study of OX40 agonist ivuxolimab in advanced cancers. TCRdb keeps only in-frame clones here, not all; method: immunoSEQ multiplex PCR. The sample has approximately 84,000 clones; 86% are singletons. The source was CD4+ or CD8+ T cells sorted from blood, collected in a trial of the OX40 agonist ivuxolimab. The receptors shown here come from an adult with an advanced solid tumor such as melanoma, head and neck, liver or kidney cancer.

The CDR3 is CASSRDITYNEQFF. CDR3 DNA sequence: TGTGCCAGCAGTAGGGACATCACCTACAATGAGCAGTTCTTC. This chain uses TRBV6-6 with TRBJ2-1; tentative D call: TRBD1 (6 bases). The CDR3 sequence is 14 residues long. V was cut by 5 bases and J by 2 bases, with 10 bases left in between. In germline, CDR1 is MNHNY, CDR2 SVGAGI (reference sequence).

Concerning this clone: Other DNA sequences from this sample encode an identical CDR3 as well. The chain is built from TRBV6-6 and TRBJ1-5; TRBD1 aligns across 8 bases. The CDR3 length is 15 residues. Germline assignment: CDR1 MNHNY and CDR2 SVGAGI (reference sequence). Trimming at V came to 0 bases and at J to 7 bases, leaving 5 bases not matched to a gene. CDR3 sequence (DNA): TGTGCCAGCAGTTACTCTGGACAGGGAGGACAGCCCCAGCATTTT. Its protein product is CASSYSGQGGQPQHF.

The V gene is TRBV7-8, the J gene TRBJ1-1; perhaps TRBD1 as D (5 bases). Deletions cut 5 bases from V and 0 bases from J, with 10 bases between. The length of the CDR3 is 14 residues. Germline CDR1 and CDR2: SGHVS and FQNEAQ. The CDR3 bases are TGTGCCAGCAGCCCGGGACGGTTGAACACTGAAGCTTTCTTT. Protein product: CASSPGRLNTEAFF.

The chain has TRBV7-2 and TRBJ2-3, with a weak D call TRBD2 (6 bases). V shed 1 base and J shed 1 base, with 9 bases lying between them. The CDR3 covers 15 residues. The germline CDR1 and CDR2 sequences are SGHTA and FQGNSA. CDR3 in amino acids: CASSLVGEGTDTQYF. Written as DNA, the CDR3 is TGTGCCAGCAGCTTAGTAGGGGAGGGCACAGATACGCAGTATTTT.

The chain uses TRBV5-6 and TRBJ1-6; D call uncertain. The CDR3 totals 13 residues. Germline values: CDR1 SGHDT, CDR2 YYEEEE. The germline V and J ends were trimmed by 0 bases and 9 bases, with 7 bases remaining between them. As DNA, the CDR3 is TGTGCCAGCAGCTTGGAGGTGGGTTCACCCCTCCACTTT. Translated, it gives CASSLEVGSPLHF.

The chain couples TRBV5-1 to TRBJ1-4; D is uncertain. The CDR3 length is 13 residues. Trimming stripped 3 bases from V and 8 bases from J, with 11 bases between. The germline CDR1 and CDR2 sequences are SGHRS and YFSETQ. CDR3 loop: CASSSEGLEKLFF. DNA for the CDR3: TGCGCCAGCAGCTCCGAGGGCCTGGAAAAACTGTTTTTT.

This chain uses TRBV5-8 with TRBJ1-5; D is possibly TRBD1 (5 bases). CDR1 and CDR2 (germline): SGHTS, YDEGEE. V lost 4 bases and J lost 1, with 12 bases in between. The CDR3 has 15 residues. CDR3 nucleotides: TGTGCCAGCAGCCGGGACCCGACGAGCAATCAGCCCCAGCATTTT. This codes for CASSRDPTSNQPQHF.

The genes are TRBV29-1 and TRBJ1-1; 7 bases line up with TRBD1. Germline values: CDR1 SQVTM, CDR2 ANQGSEA. V shed 6 bases and J 2 bases; nucleotides not matched to a gene: 6. This CDR3 contains 13 residues. CDR3 nucleotides: TGCAGCGTAGCGGGACAGCAAAACACTGAAGCTTTCTTT. Protein product: CSVAGQQNTEAFF.

The chain combines TRBV28 with TRBJ2-3; TRBD2 agrees at 8 bases. This CDR3 region has 15 residues. J lost 5 bases, V lost 4 bases, and 8 bases had no gene match. From germline, CDR1 is MDHEN and CDR2 SYDVKM. The CDR3 DNA reads TGTGCCAGCAGTTCTCCAGCGGGAGCGGTAGATACGCAGTATTTT. Residues: CASSSPAGAVDTQYF.

In DNA form, the CDR3 reads TGTGCCAGCAGTCCCCTCTCCTCCGGGACAGGGAACGAGCAGTACTTC. Translation gives CASSPLSSGTGNEQYF. The genes are TRBV27 and TRBJ2-7; 9 bases fit TRBD1. V lost 5 bases to trimming and J lost 5 bases; unmatched junction nucleotides: 13. CDR3 length: 16 residues. Germline lookup yields CDR1 MNHEY and CDR2 SMNVEV (reference sequence).

V usage is TRBV6-5 and J usage is TRBJ2-5; 15 nucleotides match TRBD2. V gave up 5 bases and J gave up 7 bases; unmatched junction bases: 5. CDR3 length: 15 amino acids. The germline gives CDR1 MNHEY, CDR2 SVGAGI. In DNA, the CDR3 is TGTGCCAGCAGTCGGACTAGCGGGGGGGCGGGGACCCAGTACTTC. It is translated as CASSRTSGGAGTQYF.

This chain links TRBV10-3 with TRBJ2-2; TRBD1 matches 7 bases. The germline CDR1 and CDR2 sequences are ENHRY and SYGVKD. The CDR3 runs 14 residues. V trimming: 11 bases; J trimming: 0 bases; junction bases outside the gene matches: 6. CDR3 DNA: TGTGCCGCACACCAGGGGGCGAACACCGGGGAGCTGTTTTTT. Encoded protein: CAAHQGANTGELFF.

In this sample, this clone turned up many times. J is TRBJ1-1 and V is TRBV7-2, with D maybe TRBD1 (5 bases). Germline V gives CDR1 SGHTA, CDR2 FQGNSA. The CDR3 contains 16 residues. Trimming took off 2 bases at V and 4 bases at J, with 17 bases between the two ends. The CDR3 DNA sequence: TGTGCCAGCAGCTTATCCGACAGTTGGTTCGCCACTGAAGCTTTCTTT. It yields the protein CASSLSDSWFATEAFF.

The chain couples TRBV30 to TRBJ1-6; no reliable D call. Trimming left V 1 base short and J 7 bases short, with 11 bases between. The germline V gene encodes CDR1 GTSNPN and CDR2 SVGIG (reference sequence). The CDR3 contains 14 residues. The CDR3 DNA sequence: TGTGCCTGGAGTGACGGGAGAGTGAATTCACCCCTCCACTTT. Residues: CAWSDGRVNSPLHF.

The rearrangement links TRBV5-3 to TRBJ1-2, with TRBD1 matching over 7 bases. TRBV5-3 is assigned to the ORF class and has an uncertain function. The trim removed 2 bases at V and 3 bases at J, leaving 7 bases unmatched. This CDR3 region has 15 residues. CDR3 DNA sequence: TGTGCCAGAAGCTTTAGGGGGCAGATCTACTATGGCTACACCTTC. Its protein is CARSFRGQIYYGYTF.

This chain connects TRBV6-1 to TRBJ1-5, with D possibly TRBD1 on 6 matching bases. Trimming took off 9 bases at V and 4 bases at J, with 13 bases between the two ends. The CDR3 runs to 13 residues. CDR1 is MNHNS and CDR2 is SASEGT in the germline V gene. The CDR3 nucleotides read TGTGCCAGTATGGACAGAGGTAATCAGCCCCAGCATTTT. Translation gives CASMDRGNQPQHF.

J is TRBJ1-1 and V is TRBV14; D gene uncertain. V was trimmed by 2 bases and J by 1 base, leaving 5 bases between them. The CDR3 is made up of 13 amino acids. CDR1 SGHDN and CDR2 FVKESK come from the germline V gene. The CDR3 DNA is TGTGCCAGCAGCCAATATGAGAACACTGAAGCTTTCTTT. Translation gives CASSQYENTEAFF.

The gene calls are TRBV4-2 and TRBJ2-1; 8 bases line up with TRBD2. CDR1 and CDR2 from the germline V gene are LGHNA and YNFKEQ. With 10 bases clipped from V and 0 bases from J, the junction kept 8 bases outside the gene matches. The CDR3 runs 15 residues. CDR3 DNA sequence: TGTGCCACGGGGGAAGCGGGAGTCTCCTACAATGAGCAGTTCTTC. Protein sequence: CATGEAGVSYNEQFF.

The DNA of the CDR3 is TGTGCCTGGACCGTGGGGGGTGAGCAGTTCTTC. Amino acids: CAWTVGGEQFF. The gene calls are TRBV30 and TRBJ2-1; D might be TRBD2 (6 bases). V was clipped by 4 bases and J by 9 bases, with 10 bases between them. The CDR3 runs 11 residues. Germline V gene data show CDR1 as GTSNPN and CDR2 as SVGIG (reference sequence).

The chain links TRBV7-9 to TRBJ1-1; weak D call: TRBD1 (6 bases). CDR1 and CDR2 (germline): SEHNR, FQNEAQ (reference sequence). The CDR3 covers 15 residues. V was cut by 4 bases and J by 0 bases, with 12 bases left in between. CDR3 nucleotides: TGTGCCAGCAGCTCACAGGGAGGCATGAACACTGAAGCTTTCTTT. This gives the protein CASSSQGGMNTEAFF.

This rearrangement joins TRBV28 to TRBJ1-4; possible D gene TRBD1, 6 bases. The CDR3 length is 15 residues. Per the germline V gene, CDR1 is MDHEN and CDR2 is SYDVKM. Trimming cost V 2 bases and J 0 bases, with 7 bases left between them. The DNA of the CDR3 is TGTGCCAGCAGTTTAAAGGGGGCAACTAATGAAAAACTGTTTTTT. Encoded protein: CASSLKGATNEKLFF.

V is TRBV2 and J is TRBJ2-3; D not resolved. The CDR3 runs to 11 residues. Germline lookup yields CDR1 SNHLY and CDR2 FYNNEI. Trimming left V 7 bases short and J 4 bases short, with 6 bases between. The CDR3 sequence: CASNLADTQYF. CDR3 nucleotides: TGTGCCAGCAATTTGGCAGATACGCAGTATTTT.

The chain carries TRBV12-5 and TRBJ2-7; 9 bases agree with TRBD2. V shed 4 bases, J shed 7 bases, and the junction held 5 bases outside the gene matches. CDR3 size: 13 residues. The germline V gene encodes CDR1 LGHNT and CDR2 FRNRAP. The CDR3 DNA follows: TGTGCTAGTGGTTCCCTAGCGGGAAGGGAGCAGTACTTC. Translated, it gives CASGSLAGREQYF.

V and J are TRBV2 and TRBJ2-7; tentative D call: TRBD1 (6 bases). V dropped 6 bases and J dropped 4 bases, with 16 bases sitting between them. Per the germline V gene, CDR1 is SNHLY and CDR2 is FYNNEI. The CDR3 has 14 amino acids. The CDR3 is CASRAGTLLYEQYF. The CDR3, as DNA: TGTGCCAGCAGAGCCGGGACACTTCTTTACGAGCAGTACTTC.

This clone was counted between two and nine times. The chain recombines TRBV5-4 with TRBJ1-1; D remains unclear. This CDR3 has 14 residues. Looked up from germline, CDR1 is SGHNT and CDR2 is YYREEE (reference sequence). V was clipped by 2 bases and J by 5 bases, with 13 bases between them. CDR3 in amino acids: CASSFQLDGTEAFF. CDR3 nucleotide sequence: TGTGCCAGCAGCTTCCAGCTTGATGGGACTGAAGCTTTCTTT.

This clone was seen once. This sequence joins TRBV7-2 and TRBJ2-7, with 12 nucleotides matching TRBD1. The CDR3 spans 15 residues. CDR1 SGHTA and CDR2 FQGNSA come from the germline V gene. J was trimmed by 3 bases and V by 4 bases; bases with no gene match: 4. For the CDR3, the DNA is TGTGCCAGCAGCTCCGGGACAGGGGGCTACTACGAGCAGTACTTC. This translates into CASSSGTGGYYEQYF.

The chain couples TRBV7-9 to TRBJ1-4; TRBD1 might be the D (6 bases). Trimming took off 8 bases at V and 7 bases at J, with 11 bases between the two ends. Germline loops: CDR1 SEHNR, CDR2 FQNEAQ (reference sequence). The CDR3 spans 12 residues. The CDR3 nucleotides are TGTGCCAGCGGGGGGGCGCGTGAAAAACTGTTTTTT. This codes for CASGGAREKLFF.